This passage covers 2 T cell receptor beta chains from one sample sequenced in a study of CD8+CD57+ T cells in acquired aplastic anemia (dated by TCRdb to 2016 to 2018). The patients picked for sequencing were ones in whom flow cytometry had shown an expansion of CD8+CD57+ cells. Sequencing relied on an Illumina HiSeq 2000. TCR beta VDJ combination and CDR3 sequence profiling used genomic DNA as the template. The raw public reads went through TCRdb reprocessing: fastp at Q25, MiXCR clone calling, in-frame beta chains kept. Duplicate CDR3 protein sequences are folded into a single record with the most common DNA and genes. The sample includes around 200,000 distinct CDR3 sequences, with 45% to 60% observed a single time. The biggest ten clones account for 10% to 15% of the sample. Sequenced: sorted CD4+, CD8+, or CD8+CD57+ T cells (not recorded which) from PBMCs. Receptors originate from a human donor with aplastic anemia.

Comment on this clonotype: A much larger clone is a single base away; this may be a read error. This chain connects TRBV5-1 to TRBJ1-5, with D tentatively TRBD1 (6 bases). Germline lookup yields CDR1 SGHRS and CDR2 YFSETQ. This CDR3 is 15 amino acids long. CDR3 bases: TGCGCCGGCAGCTTGGCAGGGGAACGCAATCAGCCCCAGCATTTT. Its translation: CAGSLAGERNQPQHF.

The chain carries TRBV20-1 and TRBJ1-1, with D possibly matching TRBD1 (6 bases). Germline V gives CDR1 DFQATT, CDR2 SNEGSKA (reference sequence). V was pared by 1 base and J by 0 bases, with 9 bases between. The CDR3 is made up of 14 amino acids. CDR3 residues: CSARVQGMNTEAFF. CDR3 nucleotide sequence: TGCAGTGCTAGAGTTCAGGGGATGAACACTGAAGCTTTCTTT.